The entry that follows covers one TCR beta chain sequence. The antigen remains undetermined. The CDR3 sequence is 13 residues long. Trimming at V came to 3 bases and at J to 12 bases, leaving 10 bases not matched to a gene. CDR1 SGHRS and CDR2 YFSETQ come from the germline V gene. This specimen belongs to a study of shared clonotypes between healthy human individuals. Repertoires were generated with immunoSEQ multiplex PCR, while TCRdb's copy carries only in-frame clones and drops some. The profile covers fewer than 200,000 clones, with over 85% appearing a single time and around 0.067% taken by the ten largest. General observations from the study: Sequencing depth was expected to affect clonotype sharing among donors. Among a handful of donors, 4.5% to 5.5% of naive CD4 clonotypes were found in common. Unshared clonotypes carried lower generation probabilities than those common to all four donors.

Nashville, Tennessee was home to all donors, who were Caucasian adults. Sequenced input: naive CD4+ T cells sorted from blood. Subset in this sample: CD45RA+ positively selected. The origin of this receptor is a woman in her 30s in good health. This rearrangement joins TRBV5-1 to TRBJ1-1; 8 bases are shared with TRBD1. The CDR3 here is CASSSQTGVATFF. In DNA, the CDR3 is TGCGCCAGCAGCTCACAGACAGGGGTAGCGACTTTCTTT.